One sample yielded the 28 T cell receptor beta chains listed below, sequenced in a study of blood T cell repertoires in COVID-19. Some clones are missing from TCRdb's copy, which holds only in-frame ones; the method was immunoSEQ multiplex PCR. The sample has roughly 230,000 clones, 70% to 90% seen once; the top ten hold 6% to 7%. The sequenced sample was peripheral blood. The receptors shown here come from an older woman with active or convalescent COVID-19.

The CDR3 loop is CASSLFAGSGQPQHF. CDR3 nucleotides: TGTGCCAGCAGTTTATTCGCGGGGTCGGGGCAGCCCCAGCATTTT. The chain carries TRBV28 and TRBJ1-5; no firm D call. Per germline, CDR1 MDHEN and CDR2 SYDVKM. V shed 1 base and J shed 7 bases, with 14 bases lying between them. The CDR3 contains 15 residues.

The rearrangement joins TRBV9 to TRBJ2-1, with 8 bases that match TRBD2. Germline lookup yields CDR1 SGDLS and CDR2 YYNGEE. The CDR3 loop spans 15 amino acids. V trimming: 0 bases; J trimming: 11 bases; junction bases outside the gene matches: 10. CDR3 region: CASSVEVGTRGQQFF. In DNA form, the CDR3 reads TGTGCCAGCAGCGTAGAAGTTGGGACTAGAGGGCAGCAGTTCTTC.

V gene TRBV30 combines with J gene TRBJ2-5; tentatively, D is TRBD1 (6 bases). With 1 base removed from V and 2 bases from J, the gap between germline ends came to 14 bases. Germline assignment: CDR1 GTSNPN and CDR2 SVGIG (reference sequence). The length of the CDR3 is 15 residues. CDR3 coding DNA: TGTGCCTGGAGTGGCCAACAGGGTTGGCAAGAGACCCAGTACTTC. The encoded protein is CAWSGQQGWQETQYF. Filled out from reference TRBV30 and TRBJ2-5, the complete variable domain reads SQTIHQWPATLVQPVGSPLSLECTVEGTSNPNLYWYRQAAGRGLQLLFYSVGIGQISSEVPQNLSASRPQDRQFILSSKKLLLSDSGFYLCAWSGQQGWQETQYFGPGTRLLVL.

This CDR3 is CASSEGTVLSYTF. The CDR3 region has the DNA TGTGCCAGCAGCGAGGGGACAGTACTTAGCTACACCTTC. The chain recombines TRBV12-3 or TRBV12-4 with TRBJ1-2; 7 nucleotides agree with TRBD1. The V segment lost 6 bases and the J segment 9 bases; nucleotides outside the gene matches: 10. This CDR3 comprises 13 residues.

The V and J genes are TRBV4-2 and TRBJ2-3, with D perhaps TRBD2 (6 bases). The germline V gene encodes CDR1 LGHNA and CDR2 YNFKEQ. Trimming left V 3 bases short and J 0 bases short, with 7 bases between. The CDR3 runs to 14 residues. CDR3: CASSQGRSTDTQYF. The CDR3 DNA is TGTGCCAGCAGCCAGGGGAGGAGCACAGATACGCAGTATTTT.

The CDR3 coding sequence is TGTGCCAGCAGTGAATGGAACAGGGGCGGGTATGGCTACACCTTC. Translation gives CASSEWNRGGYGYTF. The V call is TRBV6-1, the J call TRBJ1-2; 7 bases match TRBD1. The V segment lost 2 bases and the J segment 5 bases; nucleotides outside the gene matches: 8. Germline V lookup: CDR1 MNHNS, CDR2 SASEGT. The CDR3 loop spans 15 amino acids.

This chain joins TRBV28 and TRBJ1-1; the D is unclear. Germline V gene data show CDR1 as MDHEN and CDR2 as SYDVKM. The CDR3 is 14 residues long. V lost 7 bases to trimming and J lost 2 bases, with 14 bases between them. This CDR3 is CASTPPGSNTEAFF. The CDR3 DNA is TGTGCCAGCACTCCCCCGGGGTCTAACACTGAAGCTTTCTTT. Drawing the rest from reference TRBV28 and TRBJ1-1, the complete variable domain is DVKVTQSSRYLVKRTGEKVFLECVQDMDHENMFWYRQDPGLGLRLIYFSYDVKMKEKGDIPEGYSVSREKKERFSLILESASTNQTSMYLCASTPPGSNTEAFFGQGTRLTVV.

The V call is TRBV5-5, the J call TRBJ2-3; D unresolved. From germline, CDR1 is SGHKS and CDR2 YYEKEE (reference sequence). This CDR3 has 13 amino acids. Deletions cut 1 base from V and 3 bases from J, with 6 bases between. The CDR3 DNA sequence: TGTGCCAGCAGCTTGATCCAAACAGATACGCAGTATTTT. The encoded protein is CASSLIQTDTQYF.

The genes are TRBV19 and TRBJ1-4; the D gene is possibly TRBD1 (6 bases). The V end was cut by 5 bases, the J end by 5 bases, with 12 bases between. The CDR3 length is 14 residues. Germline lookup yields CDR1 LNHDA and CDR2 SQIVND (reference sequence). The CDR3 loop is CASSWDKQNEKLFF. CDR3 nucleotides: TGTGCCAGTAGTTGGGACAAACAAAATGAAAAACTGTTTTTT.

CDR3 in amino acids: CASRPWTGGYNEQFF. DNA of the CDR3: TGTGCCAGCAGACCGTGGACAGGGGGCTACAATGAGCAGTTCTTC. The genes are TRBV27 and TRBJ2-1; 10 bases map to TRBD1. Germline-derived CDR1 and CDR2 are MNHEY and SMNVEV (reference sequence). This CDR3 is 15 amino acids long. Unmatched junction bases numbered 5, after V lost 6 bases and J lost 3 bases.

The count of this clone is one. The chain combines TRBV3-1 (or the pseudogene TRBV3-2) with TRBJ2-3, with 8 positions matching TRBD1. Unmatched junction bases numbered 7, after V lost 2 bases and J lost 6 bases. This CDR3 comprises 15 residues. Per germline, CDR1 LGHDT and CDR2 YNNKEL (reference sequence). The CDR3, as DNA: TGTGCCAGCAGCCAAACAGGGGGATCCGGGGATACGCAGTATTTT. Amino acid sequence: CASSQTGGSGDTQYF.

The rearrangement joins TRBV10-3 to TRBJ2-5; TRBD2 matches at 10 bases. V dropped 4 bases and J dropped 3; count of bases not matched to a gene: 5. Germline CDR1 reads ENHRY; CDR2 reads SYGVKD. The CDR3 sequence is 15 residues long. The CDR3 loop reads CAISAGLARKETQYF. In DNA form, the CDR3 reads TGTGCCATCAGTGCGGGACTAGCGAGGAAAGAGACCCAGTACTTC.

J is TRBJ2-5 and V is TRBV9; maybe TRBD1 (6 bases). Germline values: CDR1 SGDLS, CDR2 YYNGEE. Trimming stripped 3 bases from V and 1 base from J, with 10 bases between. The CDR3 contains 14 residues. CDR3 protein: CASSATGIQETQYF. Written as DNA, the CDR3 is TGTGCCAGCAGCGCAACAGGGATCCAAGAGACCCAGTACTTC.

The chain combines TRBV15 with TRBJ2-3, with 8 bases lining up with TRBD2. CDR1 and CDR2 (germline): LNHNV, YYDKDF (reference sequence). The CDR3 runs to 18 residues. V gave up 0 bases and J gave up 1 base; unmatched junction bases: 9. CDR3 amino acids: CATSRDPLGGGRTDTQYF. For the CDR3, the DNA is TGTGCCACCAGCAGAGATCCGCTAGGCGGGGGGCGCACAGATACGCAGTATTTT.

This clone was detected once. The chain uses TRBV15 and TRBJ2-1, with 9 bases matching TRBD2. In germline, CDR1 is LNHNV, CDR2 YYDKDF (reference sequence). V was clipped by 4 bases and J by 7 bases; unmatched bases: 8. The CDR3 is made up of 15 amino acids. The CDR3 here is CATSTSSGIRNEQFF. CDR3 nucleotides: TGTGCCACCAGCACCTCTAGCGGGATCCGGAATGAGCAGTTCTTC.

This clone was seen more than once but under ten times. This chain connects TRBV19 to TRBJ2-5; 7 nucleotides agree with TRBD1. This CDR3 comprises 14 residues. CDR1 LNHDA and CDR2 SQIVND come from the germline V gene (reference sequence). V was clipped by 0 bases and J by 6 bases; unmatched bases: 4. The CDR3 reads CASSIDKGAKTQYF. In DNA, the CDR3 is TGTGCCAGTAGTATAGATAAGGGGGCGAAGACCCAGTACTTC.

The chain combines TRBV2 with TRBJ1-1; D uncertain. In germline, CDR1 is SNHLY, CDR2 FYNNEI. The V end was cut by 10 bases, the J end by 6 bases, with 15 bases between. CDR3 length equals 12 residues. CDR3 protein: CATQRRASEAFF. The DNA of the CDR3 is TGTGCCACCCAGCGCAGAGCCTCTGAAGCTTTCTTT.

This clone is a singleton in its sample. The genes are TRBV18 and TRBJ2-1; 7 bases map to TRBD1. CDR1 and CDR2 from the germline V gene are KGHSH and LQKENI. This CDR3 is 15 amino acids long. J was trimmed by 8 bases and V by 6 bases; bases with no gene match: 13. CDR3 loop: CASSRDRAGNDEQFF. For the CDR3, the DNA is TGTGCCAGCTCTCGCGACAGGGCAGGCAACGATGAGCAGTTCTTC.

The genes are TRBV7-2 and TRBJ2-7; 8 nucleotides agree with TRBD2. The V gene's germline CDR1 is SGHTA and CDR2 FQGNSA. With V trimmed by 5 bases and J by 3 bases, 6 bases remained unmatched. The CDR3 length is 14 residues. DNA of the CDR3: TGTGCCAGCAGCACGGGACTAGTCAACTACGAGCAGTACTTC. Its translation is CASSTGLVNYEQYF.

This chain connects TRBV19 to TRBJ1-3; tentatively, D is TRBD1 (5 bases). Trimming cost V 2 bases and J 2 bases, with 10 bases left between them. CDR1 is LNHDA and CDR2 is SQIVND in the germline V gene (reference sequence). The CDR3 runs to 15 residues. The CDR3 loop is CASSIWDYTGNTIYF. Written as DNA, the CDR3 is TGTGCCAGTAGTATATGGGACTATACTGGAAACACCATATATTTT.

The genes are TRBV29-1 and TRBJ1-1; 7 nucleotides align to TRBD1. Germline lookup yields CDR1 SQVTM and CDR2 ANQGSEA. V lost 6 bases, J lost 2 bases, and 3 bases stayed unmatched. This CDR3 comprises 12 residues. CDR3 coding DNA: TGCAGCGTGGGACAGACCAACACTGAAGCTTTCTTT. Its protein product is CSVGQTNTEAFF. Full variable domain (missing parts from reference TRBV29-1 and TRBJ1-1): SAVISQKPSRDICQRGTSLTIQCQVDSQVTMMFWYRQQPGQSLTLIATANQGSEATYESGFVIDKFPISRPNLTFSTLTVSNMSPEDSSIYLCSVGQTNTEAFFGQGTRLTVV.

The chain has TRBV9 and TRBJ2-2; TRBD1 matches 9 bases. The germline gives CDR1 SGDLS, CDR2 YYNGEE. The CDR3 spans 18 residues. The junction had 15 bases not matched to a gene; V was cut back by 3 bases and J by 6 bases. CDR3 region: CASSGPEGGTGLAGELFF. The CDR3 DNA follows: TGTGCCAGCAGCGGGCCCGAGGGGGGGACAGGGCTGGCCGGGGAGCTGTTTTTT. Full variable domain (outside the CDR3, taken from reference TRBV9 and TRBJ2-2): DSGVTQTPKHLITATGQRVTLRCSPRSGDLSVYWYQQSLDQGLQFLIQYYNGEERAKGNILERFSAQQFPDLHSELNLSSLELGDSALYFCASSGPEGGTGLAGELFFGEGSRLTVL.

The CDR3 here is CASSETGGGANVLTF. The CDR3 nucleotides are TGTGCCAGCAGTGAAACCGGTGGTGGGGCCAACGTCCTGACTTTC. The chain combines TRBV2 with TRBJ2-6; unclear D gene. CDR3 length: 15 residues. The V and J ends lost 2 bases and 3 bases respectively, with 8 bases between them. Germline CDR1 and CDR2: SNHLY and FYNNEI. Supplemented by reference TRBV2 and TRBJ2-6, the full variable domain reads EPEVTQTPSHQVTQMGQEVILRCVPISNHLYFYWYRQILGQKVEFLVSFYNNEISEKSEIFDDQFSVERPDGSNFTLKIRSTKLEDSAMYFCASSETGGGANVLTFGAGSRLTVL.

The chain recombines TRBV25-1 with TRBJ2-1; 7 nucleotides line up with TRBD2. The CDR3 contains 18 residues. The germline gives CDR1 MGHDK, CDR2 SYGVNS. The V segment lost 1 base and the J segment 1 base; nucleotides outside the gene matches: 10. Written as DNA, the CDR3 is TGTGCCAGCAGTGAATTTGAGAAGCAGGGAGGGTCCTACAATGAGCAGTTCTTC. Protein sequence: CASSEFEKQGGSYNEQFF.

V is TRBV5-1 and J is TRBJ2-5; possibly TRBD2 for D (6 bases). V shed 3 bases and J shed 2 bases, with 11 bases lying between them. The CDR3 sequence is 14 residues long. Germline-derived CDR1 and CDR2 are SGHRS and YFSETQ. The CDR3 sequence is CASSSQAGQETQYF. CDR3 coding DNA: TGCGCCAGCAGCTCCCAAGCGGGTCAAGAGACCCAGTACTTC.

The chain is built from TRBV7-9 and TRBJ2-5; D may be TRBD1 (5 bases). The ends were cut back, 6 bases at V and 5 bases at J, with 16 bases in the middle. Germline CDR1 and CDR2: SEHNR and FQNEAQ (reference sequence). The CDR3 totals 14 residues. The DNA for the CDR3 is TGTGCCAGCAGTTTTATACAAGGGGCCGAGACCCAGTACTTC. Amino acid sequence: CASSFIQGAETQYF.

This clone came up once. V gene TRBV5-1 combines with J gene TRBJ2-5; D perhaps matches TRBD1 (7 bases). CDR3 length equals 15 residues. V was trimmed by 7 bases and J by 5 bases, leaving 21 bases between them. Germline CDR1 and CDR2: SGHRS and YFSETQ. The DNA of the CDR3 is TGCGCCAGCTCCAGGGGGGCAGGGGGGTTTGAGACCCAGTACTTC. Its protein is CASSRGAGGFETQYF. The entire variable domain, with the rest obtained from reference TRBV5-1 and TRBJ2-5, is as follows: KAGVTQTPRYLIKTRGQQVTLSCSPISGHRSVSWYQQTPGQGLQFLFEYFSETQRNKGNFPGRFSGRQFSNSRSEMNVSTLELGDSALYLCASSRGAGGFETQYFGPGTRLLVL.

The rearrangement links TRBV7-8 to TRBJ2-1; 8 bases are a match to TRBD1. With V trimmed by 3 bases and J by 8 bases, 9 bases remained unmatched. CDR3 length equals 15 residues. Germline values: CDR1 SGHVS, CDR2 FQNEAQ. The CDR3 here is CASSFGQGGSYEQFF. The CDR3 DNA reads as TGTGCCAGCAGCTTCGGACAGGGAGGTAGCTATGAGCAGTTCTTC.